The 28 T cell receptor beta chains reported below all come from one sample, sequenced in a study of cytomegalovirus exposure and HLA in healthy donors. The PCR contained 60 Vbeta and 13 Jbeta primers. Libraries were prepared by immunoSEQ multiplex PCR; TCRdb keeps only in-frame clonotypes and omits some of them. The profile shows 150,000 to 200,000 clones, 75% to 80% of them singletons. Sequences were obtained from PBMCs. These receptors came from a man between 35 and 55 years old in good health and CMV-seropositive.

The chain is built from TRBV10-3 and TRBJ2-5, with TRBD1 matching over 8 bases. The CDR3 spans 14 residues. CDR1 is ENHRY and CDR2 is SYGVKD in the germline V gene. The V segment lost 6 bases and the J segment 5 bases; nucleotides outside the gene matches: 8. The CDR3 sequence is CAIRPTGARETQYF. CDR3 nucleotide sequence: TGTGCCATCAGACCGACAGGGGCGCGGGAGACCCAGTACTTC.

The CDR3, as DNA: TGTGCCAGCAAGGGGCATTCGGACTACGAGCAGTACTTC. Residues: CASKGHSDYEQYF. The rearrangement uses TRBV27 and TRBJ2-7, with D perhaps matching TRBD1 (5 bases). Germline loops: CDR1 MNHEY, CDR2 SMNVEV (reference sequence). Between the trimmed V and J ends, which lost 7 bases and 3 bases, there was a span of 13 bases. The CDR3 is 13 amino acids.

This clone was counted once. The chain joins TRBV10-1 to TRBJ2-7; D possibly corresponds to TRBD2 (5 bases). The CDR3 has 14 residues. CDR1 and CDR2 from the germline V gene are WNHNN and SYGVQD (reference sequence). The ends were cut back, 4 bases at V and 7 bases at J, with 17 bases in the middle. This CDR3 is CASSASQVAGEQYF. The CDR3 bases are TGCGCCAGCAGTGCGAGCCAGGTCGCGGGTGAGCAGTACTTC.

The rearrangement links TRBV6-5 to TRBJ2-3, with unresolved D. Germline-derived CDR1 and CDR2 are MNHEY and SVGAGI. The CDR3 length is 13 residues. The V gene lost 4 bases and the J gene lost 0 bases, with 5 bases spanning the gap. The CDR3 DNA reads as TGTGCCAGCAGTTCCACTAGCACAGATACGCAGTATTTT. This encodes CASSSTSTDTQYF.

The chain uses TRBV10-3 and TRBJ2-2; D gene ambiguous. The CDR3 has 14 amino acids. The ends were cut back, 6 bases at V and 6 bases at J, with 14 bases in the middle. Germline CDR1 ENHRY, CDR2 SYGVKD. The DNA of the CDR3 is TGTGCCATCAGGTCATTAGAACTCGCCGGGGAGCTGTTTTTT. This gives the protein CAIRSLELAGELFF.

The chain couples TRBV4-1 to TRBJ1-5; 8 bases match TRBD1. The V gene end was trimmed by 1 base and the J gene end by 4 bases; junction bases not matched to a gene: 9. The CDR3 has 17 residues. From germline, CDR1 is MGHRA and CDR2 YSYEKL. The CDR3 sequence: CASSQVGQGARNQPQHF. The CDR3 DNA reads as TGCGCCAGCAGCCAAGTAGGCCAGGGGGCCCGGAATCAGCCCCAGCATTTT.

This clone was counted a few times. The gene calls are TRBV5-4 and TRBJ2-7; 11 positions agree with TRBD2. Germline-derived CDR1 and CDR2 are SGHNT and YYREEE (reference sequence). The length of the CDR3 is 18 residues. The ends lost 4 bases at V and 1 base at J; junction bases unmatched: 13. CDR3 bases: TGTGCCAGCAGCGCTCGCCTAGCGGGAGGCACCTATTCCTACGAGCAGTACTTC. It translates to CASSARLAGGTYSYEQYF. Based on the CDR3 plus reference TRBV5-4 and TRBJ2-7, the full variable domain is ETGVTQSPTHLIKTRGQQVTLRCSSQSGHNTVSWYQQALGQGPQFIFQYYREEENGRGNFPPRFSGLQFPNYSSELNVNALELDDSALYLCASSARLAGGTYSYEQYFGPGTRLTVT.

The CDR3 DNA follows: TGTGCCAGCAGCTCGCTAGCTCAGCGGACGATCAATGAGCAGTTCTTC. It translates to CASSSLAQRTINEQFF. The chain links TRBV7-9 to TRBJ2-1; TRBD2 is a possible D gene (5 bases). CDR3 length equals 16 residues. V lost 4 bases to trimming and J lost 6 bases, with 19 bases between them. Germline CDR1 is SEHNR and CDR2 is FQNEAQ (reference sequence).

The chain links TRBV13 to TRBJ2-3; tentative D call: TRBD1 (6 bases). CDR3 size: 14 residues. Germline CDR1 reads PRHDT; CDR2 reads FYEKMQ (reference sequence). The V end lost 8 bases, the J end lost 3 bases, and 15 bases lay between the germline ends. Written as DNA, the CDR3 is TGTGCCAGCTCCCCCCAGGGGCGGACAGATACGCAGTATTTT. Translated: CASSPQGRTDTQYF.

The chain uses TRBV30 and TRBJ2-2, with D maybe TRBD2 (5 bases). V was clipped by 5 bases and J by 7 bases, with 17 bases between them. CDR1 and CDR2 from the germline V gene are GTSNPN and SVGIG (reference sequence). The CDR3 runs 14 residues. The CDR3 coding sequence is TGTGCCTGGCGGAGCGGATGGCCTCGCGGGGAGCTGTTTTTT. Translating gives CAWRSGWPRGELFF. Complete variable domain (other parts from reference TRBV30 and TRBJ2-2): SQTIHQWPATLVQPVGSPLSLECTVEGTSNPNLYWYRQAAGRGLQLLFYSVGIGQISSEVPQNLSASRPQDRQFILSSKKLLLSDSGFYLCAWRSGWPRGELFFGEGSRLTVL.

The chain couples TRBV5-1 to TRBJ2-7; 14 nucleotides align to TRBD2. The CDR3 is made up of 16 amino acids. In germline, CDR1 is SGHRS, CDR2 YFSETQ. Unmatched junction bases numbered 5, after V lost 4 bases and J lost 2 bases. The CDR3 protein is CASSPGLAGGPYEQYF. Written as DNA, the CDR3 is TGCGCCAGCAGCCCAGGACTAGCGGGAGGTCCCTACGAGCAGTACTTC.

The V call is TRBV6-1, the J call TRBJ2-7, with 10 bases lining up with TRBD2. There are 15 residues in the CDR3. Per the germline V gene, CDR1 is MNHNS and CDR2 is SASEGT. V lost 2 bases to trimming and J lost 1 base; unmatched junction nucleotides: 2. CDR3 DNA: TGTGCCAGCAGTGAAACTAGCGGGGCTTCCTACGAGCAGTACTTC. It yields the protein CASSETSGASYEQYF.

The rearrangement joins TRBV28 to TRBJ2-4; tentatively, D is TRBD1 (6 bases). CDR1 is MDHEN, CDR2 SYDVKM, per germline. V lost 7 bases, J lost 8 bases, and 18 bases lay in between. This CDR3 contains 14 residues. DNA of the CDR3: TGTGCCAGCACCCCAAGGCTGGGGGCGGACATTCAGTACTTC. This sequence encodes CASTPRLGADIQYF.

The CDR3 is CASSIDVVWLAGDFTHEQYF. The CDR3, as DNA: TGTGCCAGTAGTATAGATGTGGTGTGGCTAGCGGGAGATTTTACCCACGAGCAGTACTTC. V and J are TRBV19 and TRBJ2-7, with 10 positions matching TRBD2. This CDR3 is built from 20 residues. Germline V CDR1 and CDR2: LNHDA, SQIVND (reference sequence). The junction had 19 bases not matched to a gene; V was cut back by 0 bases and J by 5 bases.

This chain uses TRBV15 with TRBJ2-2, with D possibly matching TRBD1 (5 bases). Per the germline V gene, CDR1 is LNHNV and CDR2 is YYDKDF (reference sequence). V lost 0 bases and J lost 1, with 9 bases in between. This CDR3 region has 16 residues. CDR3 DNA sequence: TGTGCCACCAGCAGAGATATGACAGTGAACACCGGGGAGCTGTTTTTT. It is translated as CATSRDMTVNTGELFF.

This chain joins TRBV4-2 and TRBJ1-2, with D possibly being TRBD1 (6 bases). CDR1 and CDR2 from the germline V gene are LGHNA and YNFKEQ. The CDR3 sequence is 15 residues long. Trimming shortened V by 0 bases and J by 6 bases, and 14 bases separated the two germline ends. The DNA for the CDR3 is TGTGCCAGCAGCCAAGATCGTCAGGGGCTGCATGGCTACACCTTC. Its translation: CASSQDRQGLHGYTF.

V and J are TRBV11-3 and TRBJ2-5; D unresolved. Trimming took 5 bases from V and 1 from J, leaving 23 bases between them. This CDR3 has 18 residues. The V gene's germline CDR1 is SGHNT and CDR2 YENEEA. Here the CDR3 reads CASSPNNLFELVQETQYF. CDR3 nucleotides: TGTGCCAGCAGCCCTAATAATTTGTTTGAATTGGTCCAAGAGACCCAGTACTTC.

The CDR3 is CASSQGTENEKLFF. In DNA, the CDR3 is TGTGCCAGCAGCCAAGGGACAGAGAATGAAAAACTGTTTTTT. The V and J genes are TRBV5-4 and TRBJ1-4; TRBD1 matches 7 bases. With 4 bases clipped from V and 5 bases from J, the junction kept 5 bases outside the gene matches. Germline CDR1 and CDR2: SGHNT and YYREEE (reference sequence). This CDR3 contains 14 residues.

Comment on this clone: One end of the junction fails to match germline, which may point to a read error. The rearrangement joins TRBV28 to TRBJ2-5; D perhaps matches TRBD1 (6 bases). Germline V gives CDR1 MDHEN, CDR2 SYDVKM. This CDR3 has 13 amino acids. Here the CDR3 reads CASLLQGREIQYF. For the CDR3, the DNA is TGTGCCAGCCTCCTACAGGGTCGAGAGATCCAGTACTTC.

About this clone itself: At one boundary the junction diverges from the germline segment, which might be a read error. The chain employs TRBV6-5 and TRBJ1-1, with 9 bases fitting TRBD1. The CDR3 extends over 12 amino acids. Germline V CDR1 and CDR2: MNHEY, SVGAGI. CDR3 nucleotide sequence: TGTGCCAGCAGTGAAGTTAAGGACAGGGGCGACTTT. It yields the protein CASSEVKDRGDF.

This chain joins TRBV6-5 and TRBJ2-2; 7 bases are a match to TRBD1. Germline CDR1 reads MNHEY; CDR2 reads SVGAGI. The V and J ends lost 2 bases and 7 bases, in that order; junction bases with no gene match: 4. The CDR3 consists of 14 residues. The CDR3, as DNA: TGTGCCAGCAGTTACGCGCAGGGGGTCGGGGAGCTGTTTTTT. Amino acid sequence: CASSYAQGVGELFF.

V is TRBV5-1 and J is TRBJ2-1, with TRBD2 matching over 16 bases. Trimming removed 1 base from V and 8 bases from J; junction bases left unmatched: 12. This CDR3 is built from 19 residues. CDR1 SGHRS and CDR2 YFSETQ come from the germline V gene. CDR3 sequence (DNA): TGCGCCAGCAGCTTGTTTAAGGGGGGACTAGCGGGAGGGCCATATGAGCAGTTCTTC. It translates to CASSLFKGGLAGGPYEQFF.

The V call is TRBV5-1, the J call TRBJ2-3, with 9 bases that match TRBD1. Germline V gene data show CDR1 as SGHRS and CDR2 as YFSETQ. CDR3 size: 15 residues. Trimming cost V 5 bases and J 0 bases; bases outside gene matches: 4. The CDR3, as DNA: TGCGCCAGCAGTCGACAGGGGGAGAGCACAGATACGCAGTATTTT. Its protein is CASSRQGESTDTQYF.

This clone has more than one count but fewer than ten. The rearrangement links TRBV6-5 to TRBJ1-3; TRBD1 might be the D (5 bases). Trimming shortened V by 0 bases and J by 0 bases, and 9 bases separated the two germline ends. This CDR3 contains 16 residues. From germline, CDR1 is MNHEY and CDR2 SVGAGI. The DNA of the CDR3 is TGTGCCAGCAGTTACTCGGGGCCTAACTCTGGAAACACCATATATTTT. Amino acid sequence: CASSYSGPNSGNTIYF.

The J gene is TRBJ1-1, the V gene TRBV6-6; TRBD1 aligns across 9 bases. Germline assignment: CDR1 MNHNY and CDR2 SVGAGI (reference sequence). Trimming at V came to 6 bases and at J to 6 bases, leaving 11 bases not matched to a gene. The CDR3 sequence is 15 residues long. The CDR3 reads CASSLGQGNGAEAFF. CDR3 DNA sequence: TGTGCCAGCAGCCTCGGACAGGGGAATGGGGCTGAAGCTTTCTTT.

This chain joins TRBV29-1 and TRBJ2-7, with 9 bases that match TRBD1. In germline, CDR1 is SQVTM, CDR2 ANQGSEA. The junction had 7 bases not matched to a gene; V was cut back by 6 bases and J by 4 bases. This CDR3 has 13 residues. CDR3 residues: CSVVQGAGYEQYF. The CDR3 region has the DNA TGCAGCGTGGTACAGGGGGCGGGGTACGAGCAGTACTTC.

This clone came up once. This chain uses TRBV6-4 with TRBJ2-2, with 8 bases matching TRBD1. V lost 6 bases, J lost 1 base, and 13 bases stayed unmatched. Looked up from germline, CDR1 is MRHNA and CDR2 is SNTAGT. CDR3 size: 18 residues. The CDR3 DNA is TGTGCCAGCAGAGAGACAGGGGCCCTTACCTTGAACACCGGGGAGCTGTTTTTT. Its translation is CASRETGALTLNTGELFF.

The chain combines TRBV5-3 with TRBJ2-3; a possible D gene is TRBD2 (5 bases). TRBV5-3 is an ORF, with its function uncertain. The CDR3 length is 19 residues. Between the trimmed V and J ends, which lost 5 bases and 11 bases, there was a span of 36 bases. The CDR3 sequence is CARRVEDRCHGPPLWVQYF. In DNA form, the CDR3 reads TGTGCCAGAAGGGTGGAGGATAGGTGCCACGGGCCCCCTCTCTGGGTGCAGTATTTT.